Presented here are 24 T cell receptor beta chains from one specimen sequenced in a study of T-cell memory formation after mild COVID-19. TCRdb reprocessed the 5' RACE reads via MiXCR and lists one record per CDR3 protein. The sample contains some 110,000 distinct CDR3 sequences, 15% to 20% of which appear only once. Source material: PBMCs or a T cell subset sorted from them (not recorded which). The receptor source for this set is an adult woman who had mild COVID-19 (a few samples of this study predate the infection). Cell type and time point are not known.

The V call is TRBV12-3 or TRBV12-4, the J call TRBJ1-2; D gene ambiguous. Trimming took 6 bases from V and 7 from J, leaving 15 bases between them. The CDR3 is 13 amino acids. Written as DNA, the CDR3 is TGTGCCAGCAGCCAAAACCCCCCCGGTGGCTACACCTTC. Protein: CASSQNPPGGYTF.

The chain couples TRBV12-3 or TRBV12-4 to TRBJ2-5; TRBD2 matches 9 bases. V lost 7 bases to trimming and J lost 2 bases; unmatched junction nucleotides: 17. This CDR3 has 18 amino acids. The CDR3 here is CASMHSLPRLAVQETQYF. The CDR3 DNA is TGTGCCAGCATGCATAGCCTTCCGAGACTAGCGGTACAAGAGACCCAGTACTTC.

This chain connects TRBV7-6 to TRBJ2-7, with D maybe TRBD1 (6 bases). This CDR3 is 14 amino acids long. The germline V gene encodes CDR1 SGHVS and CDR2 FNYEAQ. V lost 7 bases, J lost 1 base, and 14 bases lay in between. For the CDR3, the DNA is TGTGCCAGCACCCGGGACACCTTTTCCTACGAGCAGTACTTC. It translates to CASTRDTFSYEQYF.

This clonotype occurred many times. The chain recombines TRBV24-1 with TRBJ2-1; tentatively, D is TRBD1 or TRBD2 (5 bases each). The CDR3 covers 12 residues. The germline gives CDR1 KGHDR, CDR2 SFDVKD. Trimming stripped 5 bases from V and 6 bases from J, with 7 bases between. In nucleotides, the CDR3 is TGTGCCACCAGTGTTGGGACCAATGAGCAGTTCTTC. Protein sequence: CATSVGTNEQFF.

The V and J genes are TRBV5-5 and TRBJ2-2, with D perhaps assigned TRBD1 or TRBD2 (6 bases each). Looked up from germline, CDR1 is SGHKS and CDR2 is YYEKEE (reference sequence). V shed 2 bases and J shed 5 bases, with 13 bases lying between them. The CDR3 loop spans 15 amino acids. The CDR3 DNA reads TGTGCCAGCAGCTTCGGGGGCATCGTAACCGGGGAGCTGTTTTTT. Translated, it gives CASSFGGIVTGELFF.

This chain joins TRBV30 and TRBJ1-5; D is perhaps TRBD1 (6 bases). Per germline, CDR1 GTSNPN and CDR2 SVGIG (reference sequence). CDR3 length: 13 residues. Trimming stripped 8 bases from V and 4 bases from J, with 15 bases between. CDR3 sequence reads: CARTGTSNQPQHF. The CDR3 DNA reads TGTGCCCGGACCGGGACAAGTAATCAGCCCCAGCATTTT.

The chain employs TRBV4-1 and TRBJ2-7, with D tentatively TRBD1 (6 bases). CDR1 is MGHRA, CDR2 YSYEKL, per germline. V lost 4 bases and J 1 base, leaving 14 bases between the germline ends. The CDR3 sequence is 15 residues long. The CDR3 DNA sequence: TGCGCCAGCAGCCCGACCGGGGACAATTCCTACGAGCAGTACTTC. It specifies CASSPTGDNSYEQYF.

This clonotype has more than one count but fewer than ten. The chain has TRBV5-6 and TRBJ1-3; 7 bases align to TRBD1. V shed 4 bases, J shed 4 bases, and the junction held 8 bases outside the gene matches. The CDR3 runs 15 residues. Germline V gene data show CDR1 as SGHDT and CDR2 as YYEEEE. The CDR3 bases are TGTGCCAGCAGCGCCCTGACAGGGTTGGGAAACACCATATATTTT. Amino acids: CASSALTGLGNTIYF.

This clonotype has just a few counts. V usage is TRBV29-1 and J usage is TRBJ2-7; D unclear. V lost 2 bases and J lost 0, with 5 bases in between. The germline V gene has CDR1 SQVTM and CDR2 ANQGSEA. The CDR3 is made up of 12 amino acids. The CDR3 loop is CSVEKSSYEQYF. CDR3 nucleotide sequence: TGCAGCGTTGAAAAATCCTCCTACGAGCAGTACTTC.

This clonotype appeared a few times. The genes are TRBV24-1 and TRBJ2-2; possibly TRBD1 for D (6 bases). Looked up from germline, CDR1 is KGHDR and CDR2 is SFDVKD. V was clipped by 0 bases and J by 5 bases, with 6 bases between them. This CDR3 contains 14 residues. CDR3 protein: CATSDLQGTGELFF. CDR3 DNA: TGTGCCACCAGTGATTTGCAGGGGACCGGGGAGCTGTTTTTT.

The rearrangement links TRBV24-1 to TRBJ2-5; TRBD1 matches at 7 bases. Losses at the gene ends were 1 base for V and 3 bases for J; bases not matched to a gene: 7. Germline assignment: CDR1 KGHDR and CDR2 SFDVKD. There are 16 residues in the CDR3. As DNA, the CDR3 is TGTGCCACCAGTGATTTTCTCGAGGGGGCAGAAGAGACCCAGTACTTC. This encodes CATSDFLEGAEETQYF.

The CDR3 DNA reads TGCGCCAGCAGCCAAGAACTAGCGGGAGGGAACGAGCAGTACTTC. Translated: CASSQELAGGNEQYF. The genes are TRBV4-3 and TRBJ2-7, with 13 bases matching TRBD2. V trimming: 0 bases; J trimming: 5 bases; junction bases outside the gene matches: 1. The length of the CDR3 is 15 residues. Germline-derived CDR1 and CDR2 are LGHNA and YSLEER.

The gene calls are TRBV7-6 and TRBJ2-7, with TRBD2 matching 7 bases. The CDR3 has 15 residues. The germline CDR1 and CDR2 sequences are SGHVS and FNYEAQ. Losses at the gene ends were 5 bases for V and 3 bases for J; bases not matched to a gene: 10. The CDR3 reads CASSNAGAGDYEQYF. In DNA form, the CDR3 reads TGTGCCAGCAGCAATGCGGGAGCCGGAGACTACGAGCAGTACTTC.

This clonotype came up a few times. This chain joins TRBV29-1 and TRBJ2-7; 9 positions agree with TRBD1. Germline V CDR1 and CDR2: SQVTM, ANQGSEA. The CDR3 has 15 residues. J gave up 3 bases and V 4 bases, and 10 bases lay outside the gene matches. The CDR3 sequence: CSVAMGTGLIYEQYF. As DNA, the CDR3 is TGCAGCGTTGCCATGGGGACAGGGCTTATCTACGAGCAGTACTTC.

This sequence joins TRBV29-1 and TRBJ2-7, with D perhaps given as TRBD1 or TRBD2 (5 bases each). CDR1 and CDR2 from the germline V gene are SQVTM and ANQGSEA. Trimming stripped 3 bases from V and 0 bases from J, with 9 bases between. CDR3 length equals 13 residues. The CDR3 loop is CSVDEGSSYEQYF. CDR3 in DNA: TGCAGCGTTGATGAGGGGTCCTCCTACGAGCAGTACTTC.

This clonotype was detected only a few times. The CDR3 coding sequence is TGCGCCAGCAGCCAAGATCCAGTATCGAACTCCTACAATGAGCAGTTCTTC. The encoded protein is CASSQDPVSNSYNEQFF. The V call is TRBV4-3, the J call TRBJ2-1; D gene ambiguous. The CDR3 covers 17 residues. Per germline, CDR1 LGHNA and CDR2 YSLEER. V shed 0 bases and J shed 0 bases, with 12 bases lying between them.

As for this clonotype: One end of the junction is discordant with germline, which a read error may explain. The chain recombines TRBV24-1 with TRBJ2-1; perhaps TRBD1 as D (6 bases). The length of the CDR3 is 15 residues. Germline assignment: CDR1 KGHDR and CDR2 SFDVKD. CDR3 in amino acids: CATREADSSYNEQFF. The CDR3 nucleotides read TGTGCCACCCGTGAGGCGGACAGTTCCTACAATGAGCAGTTCTTC.

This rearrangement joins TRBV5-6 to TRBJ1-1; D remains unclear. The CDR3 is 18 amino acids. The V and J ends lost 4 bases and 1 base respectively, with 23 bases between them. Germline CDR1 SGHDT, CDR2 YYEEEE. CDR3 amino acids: CASSPPGPIASGNTEAFF. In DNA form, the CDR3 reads TGTGCCAGCAGCCCCCCCGGGCCTATTGCGTCTGGGAACACTGAAGCTTTCTTT. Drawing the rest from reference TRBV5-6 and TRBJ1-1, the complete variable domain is DAGVTQSPTHLIKTRGQQVTLRCSPKSGHDTVSWYQQALGQGPQFIFQYYEEEERQRGNFPDRFSGHQFPNYSSELNVNALLLGDSALYLCASSPPGPIASGNTEAFFGQGTRLTVV.

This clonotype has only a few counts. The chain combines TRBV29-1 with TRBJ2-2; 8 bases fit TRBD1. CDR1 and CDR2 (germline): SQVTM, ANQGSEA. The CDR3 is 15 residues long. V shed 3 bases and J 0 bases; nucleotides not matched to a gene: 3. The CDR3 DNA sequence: TGCAGCGTTGAGGGACAGGACTCGAACACCGGGGAGCTGTTTTTT. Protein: CSVEGQDSNTGELFF.

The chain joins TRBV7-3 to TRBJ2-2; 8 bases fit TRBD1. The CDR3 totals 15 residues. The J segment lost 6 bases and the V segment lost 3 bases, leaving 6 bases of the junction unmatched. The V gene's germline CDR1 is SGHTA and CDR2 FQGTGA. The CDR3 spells CASSLLGQGPGELFF. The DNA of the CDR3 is TGTGCCAGCAGCTTGTTAGGACAGGGTCCCGGGGAGCTGTTTTTT.

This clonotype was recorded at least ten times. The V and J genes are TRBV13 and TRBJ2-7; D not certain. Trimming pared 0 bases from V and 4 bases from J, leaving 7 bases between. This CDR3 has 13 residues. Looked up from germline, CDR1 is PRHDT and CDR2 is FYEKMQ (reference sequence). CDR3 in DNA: TGTGCCAGCAGCTTAGGGCTAGGGTACGAGCAGTACTTC. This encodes CASSLGLGYEQYF.

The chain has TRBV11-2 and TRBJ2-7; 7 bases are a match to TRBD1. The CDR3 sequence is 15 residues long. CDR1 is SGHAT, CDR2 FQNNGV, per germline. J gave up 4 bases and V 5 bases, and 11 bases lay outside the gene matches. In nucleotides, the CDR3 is TGTGCCAGCAGCAACACGAAGGGGGCTGGTTACGAGCAGTACTTC. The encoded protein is CASSNTKGAGYEQYF.

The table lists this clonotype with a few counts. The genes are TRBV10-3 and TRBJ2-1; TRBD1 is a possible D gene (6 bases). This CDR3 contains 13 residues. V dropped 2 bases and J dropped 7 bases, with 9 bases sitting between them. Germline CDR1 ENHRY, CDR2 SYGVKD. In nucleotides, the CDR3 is TGTGCCATCAGTGAGCAGGGGCGGAATGAGCAGTTCTTC. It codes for CAISEQGRNEQFF.

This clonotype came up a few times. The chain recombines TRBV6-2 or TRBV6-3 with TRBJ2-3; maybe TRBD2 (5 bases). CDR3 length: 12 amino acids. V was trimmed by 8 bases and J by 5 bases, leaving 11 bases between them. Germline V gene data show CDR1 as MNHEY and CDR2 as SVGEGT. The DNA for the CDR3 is TGTGCCAGCTGGAGGCCGGGAGATACGCAGTATTTT. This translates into CASWRPGDTQYF.